In its sample, the clone carrying this TCR beta chain was seen many times. The entry originates in a study of low-dose radiotherapy and immunotherapy resistance in tumors. As to time point: before trial treatment. Gene-specific TRAV and TRBV primers were used for first-strand cDNA, covering alpha and beta chains. The PCR that amplified TCRs ran for roughly 20 cycles, relying on a constant-region primer and a V-primer adapter. TCRdb analysed the reads with MiXCR anew, one entry per CDR3 protein. The data hold around 68,000 distinct CDR3 sequences, with more than 25% observed a single time. The CDR3 has 15 residues. Trimming cost V 0 bases and J 5 bases; bases outside gene matches: 7. CDR1 SGHRS and CDR2 YFSETQ come from the germline V gene.

Here the sequenced sample was PBMCs, taken before treatment. The clonotype originates from a male donor with rectosigmoid adenocarcinoma. The V and J genes are TRBV5-1 and TRBJ2-5, with TRBD2 identical over 7 bases. CDR3 protein: CASSLVAGREETQYF. CDR3 in DNA: TGCGCCAGCAGCTTGGTCGCGGGGAGGGAGGAGACCCAGTACTTC.